This TCR beta chain comes out of a study of blood T cell repertoires in COVID-19 (dated by TCRdb to 2020 to 2022). Looking at the study overall: The collaborator samples originated in the United States, Italy and Spain and spanned the acute and convalescent phases of COVID-19. Nearly every sample came with metadata listing a de-identified subject ID, COVID-19 status, age in years and sex. The dataset comprised deeply sampled blood TCRbeta repertoires from subjects exposed to, actively infected with, or recovered from COVID-19. The prospective study material was composed of cDNA or gDNA derived from T cells, B-cell-depleted T cells, or PBMCs. Samples were obtained from the ongoing ImmuneRACE study (first 160 participants) and from 1,254 subjects provided by 6 global collaborators. A freely available public database, intended as a resource for researchers studying the immune response to SARS-CoV-2, is where the repertoires were released. Where available, HLA class I and class II types were obtained from metadata supplied by the sample provider rather than from assay-based typing. The paper as a whole reports these results and caveats: The amount of clinical and demographic metadata varied by source and participant and was provided uncurated.

V and J lose 1 base and 9 bases, and a span of 16 bases separates them. The germline V gene sets CDR1 to SQVTM and CDR2 to ANQGSEA. The cysteine opens and the phenylalanine closes a CDR3 of 13 amino acids. Left in the record is the CDR3 DNA by itself, 39 bases read in frame from the first base. The immunoSEQ Assay, a bias-controlled multiplex PCR, was used to amplify TCRbeta CDR3 regions from genomic DNA. In the original analysis: Nucleated cell counts per sample were estimated from amplification of reference gene primers within the assay. To quantify the absolute abundance of each unique TCRbeta CDR3 rearrangement, sequence reads were collapsed and filtered. For each sample, productive Simpson clonality was calculated as the square root of Simpson's diversity index over productive rearrangements. TCRdb obtained this table from immuneACCESS and retained in-frame rearrangements with V and J assigned. These tables miss some clones; where compared with another copy, unresolved V genes account for less than half of the shortfall, and the remainder is unexplained. That table is the source of V, J and clone size, and D and trimming were worked out from the DNA. In this sample the table shows 200,000 to 250,000 clones, nearly 90% of which occur a single time. Approximately 12% of the sample rests with the top ten.

Another Seattle source contributed samples from volunteer blood donors who had recovered from COVID-19. The collaborating institutions used their own protocols to collect whole blood in K2EDTA tubes. For TCRbeta analysis, collaborators shipped samples in one of three forms: frozen whole blood, isolated PBMCs, or DNA extracted from either of those sample types. A word on this clone: Its antigen target is currently unknown. Base qualities are not recorded, but no much larger clone differs from it by a single base.

The chain links TRBV29-1 with TRBJ2-7, with no D gene named confidently. This sequence originates from a woman aged 18 to 35 who had recovered from COVID-19. Material: peripheral blood. The CDR3 has the sequence CSVEVGAASWQYF. The sequenced DNA is TGCAGCGTTGAAGTGGGCGCCGCTTCGTGGCAGTACTTC.